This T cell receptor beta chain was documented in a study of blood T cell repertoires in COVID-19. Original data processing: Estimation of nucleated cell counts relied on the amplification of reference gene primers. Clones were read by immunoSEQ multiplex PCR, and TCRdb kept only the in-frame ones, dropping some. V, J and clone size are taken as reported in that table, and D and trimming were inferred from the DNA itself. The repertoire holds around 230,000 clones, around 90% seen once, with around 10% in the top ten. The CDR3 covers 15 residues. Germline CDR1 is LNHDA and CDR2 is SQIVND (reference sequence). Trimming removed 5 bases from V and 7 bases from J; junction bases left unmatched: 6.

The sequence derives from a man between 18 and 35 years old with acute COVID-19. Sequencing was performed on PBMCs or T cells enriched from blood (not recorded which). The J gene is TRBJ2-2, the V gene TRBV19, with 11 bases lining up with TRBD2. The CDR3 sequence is CASSELAGGNGELFF. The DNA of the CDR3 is TGTGCCAGTAGTGAGCTAGCGGGAGGCAACGGGGAGCTGTTTTTT.